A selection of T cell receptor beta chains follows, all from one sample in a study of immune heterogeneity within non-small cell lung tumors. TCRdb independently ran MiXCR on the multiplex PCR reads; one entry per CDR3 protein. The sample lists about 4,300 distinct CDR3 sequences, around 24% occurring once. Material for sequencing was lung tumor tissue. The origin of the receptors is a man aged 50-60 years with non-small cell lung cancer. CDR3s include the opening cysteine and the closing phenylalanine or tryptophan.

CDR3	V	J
CASSWDPGQANYGYTF	TRBV5-4	TRBJ1-2
CASSWTLAGAGDTQYF	TRBV7-9	TRBJ2-3
CASSVTGMNTEAFF	TRBV9	TRBJ1-1
CASSQGQRFEKLFF	TRBV3-1	TRBJ1-4
CSARDPRGGDTQYF	TRBV20-1	TRBJ2-3
CASSEALTNTIYF	TRBV6-1	TRBJ1-3
CASQGWGRTEFVRGNTIYF	TRBV6-1	TRBJ1-3
CASRAAYDTVYTF	TRBV5-4	TRBJ1-2
CSVEVGGWGMNTEAFF	TRBV29-1	TRBJ1-1
CASSDTSGSSNEQFF	TRBV6-4	TRBJ2-1